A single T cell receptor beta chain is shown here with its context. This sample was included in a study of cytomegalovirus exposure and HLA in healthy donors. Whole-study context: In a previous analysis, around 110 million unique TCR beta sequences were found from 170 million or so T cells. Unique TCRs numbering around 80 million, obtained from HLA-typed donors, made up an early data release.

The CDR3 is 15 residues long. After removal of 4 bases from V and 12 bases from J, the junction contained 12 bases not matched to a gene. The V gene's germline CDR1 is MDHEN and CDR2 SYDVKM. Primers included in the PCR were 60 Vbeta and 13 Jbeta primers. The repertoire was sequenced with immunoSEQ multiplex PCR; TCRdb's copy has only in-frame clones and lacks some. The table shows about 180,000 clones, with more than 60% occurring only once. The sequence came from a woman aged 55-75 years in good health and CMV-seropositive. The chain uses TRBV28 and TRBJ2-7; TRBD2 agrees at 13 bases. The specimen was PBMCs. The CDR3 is CASSSGTSGTVGLYF. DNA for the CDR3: TGTGCCAGCAGTTCCGGGACTAGCGGGACCGTCGGGCTGTACTTC.